The 29 T cell receptor beta chains presented below share a single source sample, sequenced in a study of blood T cell repertoires in COVID-19. Libraries were prepared by immunoSEQ multiplex PCR; TCRdb keeps only in-frame clonotypes and omits some of them. This sample has 300,000 or so clones, with just under 90% found just once. The sequencing sample was made of PBMCs or T cells enriched from blood (not recorded which). These receptors were obtained from a woman in her 50s who had been exposed to COVID-19.

V is TRBV20-1 and J is TRBJ2-7, with 8 bases matching TRBD1. The junction had 14 bases not matched to a gene; V was cut back by 3 bases and J by 4 bases. Germline lookup yields CDR1 DFQATT and CDR2 SNEGSKA (reference sequence). The CDR3 length is 16 residues. CDR3 loop: CSASGFPDRVGYEQYF. The CDR3, as DNA: TGCAGTGCTAGTGGGTTCCCGGACAGGGTGGGATACGAGCAGTACTTC.

There are a few counts of this clone. This chain links TRBV25-1 with TRBJ1-1, with TRBD1 matching 7 bases. The CDR3 contains 15 residues. Germline CDR1 reads MGHDK; CDR2 reads SYGVNS. After removal of 0 bases from V and 7 bases from J, the junction contained 8 bases not matched to a gene. CDR3 nucleotides: TGTGCCAGCAGTGAATACCGAACAGGGGAGGATGAAGCTTTCTTT. Amino acids: CASSEYRTGEDEAFF.

The chain is built from TRBV15 and TRBJ2-5; tentative D call: TRBD1 (6 bases). In germline, CDR1 is LNHNV, CDR2 YYDKDF (reference sequence). The CDR3 spans 12 residues. Here the CDR3 reads CSTGLRQETQYF. The CDR3, as DNA: TGTTCGACAGGTCTCCGCCAAGAGACCCAGTACTTC. Filled out from reference TRBV15 and TRBJ2-5, the complete variable domain reads DAMVIQNPRYQVTQFGKPVTLSCSQTLNHNVMYWYQQKSSQAPKLLFHYYDKDFNNEADTPDNFQSRRPNTSFCFLDIRSPGLGDTAMYLCSTGLRQETQYFGPGTRLLVL.

This chain links TRBV7-9 with TRBJ2-3; TRBD2 is a possible D gene (6 bases). V dropped 0 bases and J dropped 3 bases, with 13 bases sitting between them. Germline V gene lookup returns CDR1 SEHNR and CDR2 FQNEAQ (reference sequence). The CDR3 is 16 residues long. CDR3 nucleotides: TGTGCCAGCAGCTTAGCAGGCGGGACGGCAACAGATACGCAGTATTTT. Protein product: CASSLAGGTATDTQYF.

The CDR3 protein is CASSPRLASGYEQYF. The CDR3, as DNA: TGTGCCAGTAGTCCCCGACTAGCCTCGGGCTACGAGCAGTACTTC. This chain links TRBV19 with TRBJ2-7, with 7 nucleotides matching TRBD2. The CDR3 spans 15 residues. With 5 bases clipped from V and 3 bases from J, the junction kept 10 bases outside the gene matches. Looked up from germline, CDR1 is LNHDA and CDR2 is SQIVND (reference sequence).

This chain links TRBV5-1 with TRBJ2-3; 8 positions agree with TRBD2. The V gene's germline CDR1 is SGHRS and CDR2 YFSETQ. The CDR3 covers 15 residues. Germline trimming cut 4 bases from V and 5 bases from J; bases unmatched to any gene: 9. The chain's CDR3 is CASSPTGGPGDTQYF. For the CDR3, the DNA is TGCGCCAGCAGCCCTACGGGGGGGCCGGGAGATACGCAGTATTTT.

The chain links TRBV19 to TRBJ1-4; D unclear. The CDR3 extends over 17 amino acids. The germline V gene has CDR1 LNHDA and CDR2 SQIVND (reference sequence). Trimming removed 3 bases from V and 1 base from J, with 15 bases in between. The CDR3: CASSILDRRITNEKLFF. CDR3 DNA sequence: TGTGCCAGTAGTATCTTAGATCGGCGGATAACTAATGAAAAACTGTTTTTT.

The rearrangement links TRBV6-1 to TRBJ1-1, with D uncertain. The CDR3 has 15 residues. V was pared by 2 bases and J by 7 bases, with 17 bases between. Germline V gene sequence: CDR1 MNHNS, CDR2 SASEGT. The CDR3 bases are TGTGCCAGCAGTGAACAACCCTCCGGAGATCTTGAAGCTTTCTTT. It translates to CASSEQPSGDLEAFF.

This chain links TRBV30 with TRBJ1-5; TRBD1 agrees at 7 bases. Germline V gene sequence: CDR1 GTSNPN, CDR2 SVGIG (reference sequence). The V gene end was trimmed by 0 bases and the J gene end by 3 bases; junction bases not matched to a gene: 2. The CDR3 totals 14 residues. CDR3 amino acids: CAWSVGTVNQPQHF. The CDR3 bases are TGTGCCTGGAGTGTAGGGACAGTCAATCAGCCCCAGCATTTT.

The CDR3 loop is CASSESLAGGNNEQFF. The DNA of the CDR3 is TGTGCCAGCAGTGAGAGTCTAGCGGGGGGTAACAATGAGCAGTTCTTC. The rearrangement joins TRBV2 to TRBJ2-1; 11 bases are a match to TRBD2. Germline V gives CDR1 SNHLY, CDR2 FYNNEI. With 3 bases clipped from V and 5 bases from J, the junction kept 6 bases outside the gene matches. CDR3 length: 16 residues.

A single count supports this clone. The chain uses TRBV7-2 and TRBJ1-2; 12 bases map to TRBD1. The CDR3 is made up of 18 amino acids. Germline CDR1 reads SGHTA; CDR2 reads FQGNSA. V gave up 1 base and J gave up 3 bases; unmatched junction bases: 9. The CDR3 loop reads CASSLVGTGGAADYGYTF. Here the CDR3 DNA reads TGTGCCAGCAGCTTAGTAGGGACAGGGGGCGCGGCAGACTATGGCTACACCTTC.

This clone was counted a single time. The chain links TRBV5-1 to TRBJ2-7; maybe TRBD2 (6 bases). From germline, CDR1 is SGHRS and CDR2 YFSETQ. V was trimmed by 2 bases and J by 1 base, leaving 22 bases between them. This CDR3 region has 18 residues. CDR3 protein: CASSFHPGLGGGSYEQYF. The CDR3 nucleotides are TGCGCCAGCAGCTTTCACCCGGGACTGGGTGGCGGGTCCTACGAGCAGTACTTC.

The rearrangement links TRBV7-6 to TRBJ2-5; D remains unclear. Trimming removed 5 bases from V and 1 base from J, with 8 bases in between. The CDR3 extends over 13 amino acids. Germline lookup yields CDR1 SGHVS and CDR2 FNYEAQ. This CDR3 reads CASSRDIQETQYF. The CDR3 DNA is TGTGCCAGCAGCCGAGACATCCAAGAGACCCAGTACTTC.

This chain joins TRBV5-1 and TRBJ2-2; 9 nucleotides line up with TRBD1. This CDR3 spans 16 amino acids. V was clipped by 4 bases and J by 3 bases; unmatched bases: 7. Germline CDR1 and CDR2: SGHRS and YFSETQ. The CDR3 region is CASSGTGRGDTGELFF. CDR3 DNA sequence: TGCGCCAGCAGCGGGACAGGGCGAGGTGACACCGGGGAGCTGTTTTTT. Together with reference TRBV5-1 and TRBJ2-2, the CDR3 gives the full variable domain: KAGVTQTPRYLIKTRGQQVTLSCSPISGHRSVSWYQQTPGQGLQFLFEYFSETQRNKGNFPGRFSGRQFSNSRSEMNVSTLELGDSALYLCASSGTGRGDTGELFFGEGSRLTVL.

The table lists this clone with a few counts. This chain joins TRBV7-2 and TRBJ1-2, with 7 bases aligning to TRBD1. Germline-derived CDR1 and CDR2 are SGHTA and FQGNSA. The V gene end was trimmed by 4 bases and the J gene end by 4 bases; junction bases not matched to a gene: 12. The CDR3 covers 16 residues. For the CDR3, the DNA is TGTGCCAGCAGCTCCGAATCAGGGGGGAGAAGCTATGGCTACACCTTC. It translates to CASSSESGGRSYGYTF.

A note on this clone: This sample also contains other DNA sequences that code for the same CDR3. The chain recombines TRBV25-1 with TRBJ1-1; possibly TRBD1 for D (5 bases). The CDR3 totals 11 residues. Per germline, CDR1 MGHDK and CDR2 SYGVNS. V shed 2 bases and J shed 8 bases, with 6 bases lying between them. The CDR3 loop reads CASSERTEAFF. The CDR3 DNA follows: TGTGCCAGCAGTGAAAGGACAGAAGCTTTCTTT.

The chain combines TRBV7-9 with TRBJ1-4; 7 bases line up with TRBD1. The CDR3 spans 15 residues. CDR1 SEHNR and CDR2 FQNEAQ come from the germline V gene (reference sequence). The V gene end was trimmed by 5 bases and the J gene end by 4 bases; junction bases not matched to a gene: 7. This CDR3 is CASSPGQYDNEKLFF. The CDR3 DNA reads TGTGCCAGCAGCCCGGGACAGTATGATAATGAAAAACTGTTTTTT.

The count of this clone is one. The chain recombines TRBV6-5 with TRBJ1-1; D may be TRBD1 (6 bases). Germline CDR1 and CDR2: MNHEY and SVGAGI. The V end was cut by 2 bases, the J end by 3 bases, with 16 bases between. The CDR3 sequence is 16 residues long. The CDR3 nucleotides are TGTGCCAGCAGTTACCACAGGGCTGGGGGGGACACTGAAGCTTTCTTT. Residues: CASSYHRAGGDTEAFF.

CDR3 loop: CASSRLTSGGQRGGELFF. The CDR3 DNA sequence: TGTGCCAGCAGCCGCCTGACTAGCGGGGGGCAAAGGGGCGGGGAGCTGTTTTTT. The V and J genes are TRBV4-2 and TRBJ2-2, with TRBD2 identical over 13 bases. CDR1 and CDR2 from the germline V gene are LGHNA and YNFKEQ. The CDR3 has 18 residues. The V and J ends lost 4 bases and 7 bases, in that order; junction bases with no gene match: 12.

The V and J genes are TRBV3-1 (or the pseudogene TRBV3-2) and TRBJ2-7; 8 bases align to TRBD1. The germline gives CDR1 LGHDT, CDR2 YNNKEL (reference sequence). V was clipped by 3 bases and J by 0 bases; unmatched bases: 10. There are 17 residues in the CDR3. The CDR3 DNA reads TGTGCCAGCAGCCATCCCACCGGACAGGGTAACTCCTACGAGCAGTACTTC. This translates into CASSHPTGQGNSYEQYF.

V and J are TRBV4-1 and TRBJ2-5; no firm D call. Trimming pared 6 bases from V and 9 bases from J, leaving 5 bases between. The CDR3 runs to 9 residues. Germline V lookup: CDR1 MGHRA, CDR2 YSYEKL. The CDR3 nucleotides are TGCGCCAGCAGTCGAGCCCAGTACTTC. Protein: CASSRAQYF.

The chain recombines TRBV10-3 with TRBJ1-3; D is uncertain. The CDR3 is 14 amino acids. Trimming pared 4 bases from V and 3 bases from J, leaving 10 bases between. Germline V gene sequence: CDR1 ENHRY, CDR2 SYGVKD. This CDR3 reads CAISVGLNGNTIYF. The CDR3 nucleotides are TGTGCCATCAGTGTCGGTCTCAATGGAAACACCATATATTTT.

The rearrangement links TRBV18 to TRBJ2-7; 8 bases fit TRBD2. Per the germline V gene, CDR1 is KGHSH and CDR2 is LQKENI. Unmatched junction bases numbered 1, after V lost 4 bases and J lost 2 bases. The CDR3 is made up of 13 amino acids. DNA of the CDR3: TGTGCCAGCTCACGCGGGGGGACCTACGAGCAGTACTTC. The encoded protein is CASSRGGTYEQYF.

The chain recombines TRBV7-2 with TRBJ2-7, with D perhaps matching TRBD1 (6 bases). CDR1 SGHTA and CDR2 FQGNSA come from the germline V gene. There are 14 residues in the CDR3. With 1 base removed from V and 2 bases from J, the gap between germline ends came to 9 bases. The CDR3 is CASSLEQGTYEQYF. The CDR3, as DNA: TGTGCCAGCAGCTTAGAACAGGGAACCTACGAGCAGTACTTC.

The chain has TRBV6-5 and TRBJ2-1; tentative D call: TRBD1 (5 bases). This CDR3 region has 14 residues. Deletions cut 6 bases from V and 0 bases from J, with 9 bases between. Germline V CDR1 and CDR2: MNHEY, SVGAGI. The CDR3 DNA reads TGTGCCAGCAGAGTCAGGGCCTCCTACAATGAGCAGTTCTTC. It yields the protein CASRVRASYNEQFF.

This clone was detected only once. The chain employs TRBV12-3 or TRBV12-4 and TRBJ2-2; D is possibly TRBD2 (6 bases). The V end was cut by 6 bases, the J end by 14 bases, with 19 bases between. The CDR3 is 13 amino acids. The CDR3 here is CASSQWGGVTLFF. The CDR3 DNA reads TGTGCCAGCAGCCAATGGGGCGGGGTAACACTGTTTTTT.

J is TRBJ2-5 and V is TRBV3-1 (or the pseudogene TRBV3-2), with TRBD2 matching 11 bases. CDR3 length equals 17 residues. The V gene's germline CDR1 is LGHDT and CDR2 YNNKEL (reference sequence). The junction had 8 bases not matched to a gene; V was cut back by 3 bases and J by 2 bases. CDR3 amino acids: CASSQEIGTSGQETQYF. CDR3 bases: TGTGCCAGCAGCCAGGAGATTGGGACTAGCGGACAAGAGACCCAGTACTTC.

The chain joins TRBV19 to TRBJ2-3; no reliable D call. V was trimmed by 7 bases and J by 3 bases, leaving 11 bases between them. CDR1 is LNHDA, CDR2 SQIVND, per germline (reference sequence). The CDR3 has 13 amino acids. This CDR3 is CASKARITDTQYF. The CDR3 DNA follows: TGTGCCAGTAAAGCCCGAATTACAGATACGCAGTATTTT.

This clone has only a few counts. This rearrangement joins TRBV25-1 to TRBJ2-2, with 7 bases that match TRBD2. Trimming at V came to 5 bases and at J to 2 bases, leaving 5 bases not matched to a gene. Germline assignment: CDR1 MGHDK and CDR2 SYGVNS. The CDR3 is 15 amino acids. CDR3 sequence: CASSSGGGNTGELFF. For the CDR3, the DNA is TGTGCCAGCAGTTCGGGCGGGGGAAACACCGGGGAGCTGTTTTTT.